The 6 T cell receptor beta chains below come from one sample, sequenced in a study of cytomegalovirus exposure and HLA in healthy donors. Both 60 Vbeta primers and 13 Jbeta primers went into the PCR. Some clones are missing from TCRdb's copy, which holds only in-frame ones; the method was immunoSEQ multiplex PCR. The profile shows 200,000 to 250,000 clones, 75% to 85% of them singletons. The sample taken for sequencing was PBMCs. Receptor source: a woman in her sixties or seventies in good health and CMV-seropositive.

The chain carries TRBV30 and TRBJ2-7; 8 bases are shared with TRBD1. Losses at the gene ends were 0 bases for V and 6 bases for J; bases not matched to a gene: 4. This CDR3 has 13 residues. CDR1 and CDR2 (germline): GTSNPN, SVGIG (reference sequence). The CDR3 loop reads CAWSVFGTGEQYF. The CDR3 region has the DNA TGTGCCTGGAGTGTCTTCGGGACAGGCGAGCAGTACTTC.

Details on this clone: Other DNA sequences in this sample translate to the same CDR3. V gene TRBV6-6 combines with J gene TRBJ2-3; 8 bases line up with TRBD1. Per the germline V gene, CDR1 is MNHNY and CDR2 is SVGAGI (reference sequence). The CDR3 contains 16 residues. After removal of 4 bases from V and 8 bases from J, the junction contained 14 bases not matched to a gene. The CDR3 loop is CASSLGGGTGDATQYF. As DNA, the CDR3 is TGTGCCAGCAGTTTGGGAGGAGGGACAGGTGATGCTACGCAGTATTTT.

CDR3 protein: CASSHEQSGYTF. Here the CDR3 DNA reads TGTGCCAGCAGCCATGAACAGAGTGGCTACACCTTC. The V gene is TRBV4-2, the J gene TRBJ1-2; D call uncertain. The germline V and J ends were trimmed by 3 bases and 7 bases, with 9 bases remaining between them. The CDR3 has 12 amino acids. The germline V gene has CDR1 LGHNA and CDR2 YNFKEQ.

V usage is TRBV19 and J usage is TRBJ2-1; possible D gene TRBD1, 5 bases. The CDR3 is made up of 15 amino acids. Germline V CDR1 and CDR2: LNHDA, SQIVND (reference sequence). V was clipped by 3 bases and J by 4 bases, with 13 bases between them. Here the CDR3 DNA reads TGTGCCAGTAGTATCGGGCAGGGAAGATACAATGAGCAGTTCTTC. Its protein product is CASSIGQGRYNEQFF.

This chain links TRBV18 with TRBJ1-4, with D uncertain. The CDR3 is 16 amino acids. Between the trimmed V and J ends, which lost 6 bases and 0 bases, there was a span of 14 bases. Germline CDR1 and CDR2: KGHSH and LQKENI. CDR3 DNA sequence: TGTGCCAGCTCTCCCCCGAGGGCAGCAACTAATGAAAAACTGTTTTTT. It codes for CASSPPRAATNEKLFF.

The CDR3 spells CASSVGPSGAHTDTQYF. The CDR3 DNA follows: TGTGCCAGCAGCGTAGGTCCTAGCGGGGCCCACACAGATACGCAGTATTTT. The chain links TRBV9 to TRBJ2-3; 9 bases map to TRBD2. V gave up 0 bases and J gave up 2 bases; unmatched junction bases: 7. Per germline, CDR1 SGDLS and CDR2 YYNGEE. This CDR3 has 17 amino acids. Full variable domain (rest looked up from reference TRBV9 and TRBJ2-3): DSGVTQTPKHLITATGQRVTLRCSPRSGDLSVYWYQQSLDQGLQFLIQYYNGEERAKGNILERFSAQQFPDLHSELNLSSLELGDSALYFCASSVGPSGAHTDTQYFGPGTRLTVL.